The 10 T cell receptor beta chains below all came from one sample that was sequenced in a study of low-dose radiotherapy and immunotherapy resistance in tumors. Primers used for first-strand cDNA, a TRAV- and TRBV-specific set, covered both alpha and beta chains. Both a constant-region primer and a V-primer adapter served to amplify TCRs across 20 to 25 PCR cycles. Each CDR3 protein gets one entry after TCRdb re-called the reads with MiXCR. The profile covers 59,000 or so distinct CDR3 sequences, with approximately 26% appearing a single time and about 7% taken by the ten largest. Described time point: before trial treatment. The sample in question was PBMCs, obtained before treatment. The receptors derive from a male donor with rectosigmoid adenocarcinoma.

This clonotype was detected a few times. The V and J genes are TRBV7-6 and TRBJ2-2, with D possibly TRBD2 on 5 matching bases. The V end lost 0 bases, the J end lost 4 bases, and 6 bases lay between the germline ends. CDR1 is SGHVS and CDR2 is FNYEAQ in the germline V gene. This CDR3 is 14 amino acids long. CDR3 in DNA: TGTGCCAGCAGCTTAGCGAGGGCCACCGGGGAGCTGTTTTTT. This gives the protein CASSLARATGELFF.

This clonotype was recorded once. The rearrangement links TRBV7-2 to TRBJ1-2; 7 bases align to TRBD1. The CDR3 covers 14 residues. V shed 4 bases, J shed 4 bases, and the junction held 6 bases outside the gene matches. Per the germline V gene, CDR1 is SGHTA and CDR2 is FQGNSA. The CDR3 nucleotides read TGTGCCAGCAGCTCGCCGACAGGGACCTATGGCTACACCTTC. The encoded protein is CASSSPTGTYGYTF.

This clonotype was seen repeatedly, ten times or more. The gene calls are TRBV15 and TRBJ2-3; maybe TRBD1 (5 bases). Between the trimmed V and J ends, which lost 1 base and 9 bases, there was a span of 11 bases. The CDR3 covers 13 residues. CDR1 LNHNV and CDR2 YYDKDF come from the germline V gene (reference sequence). CDR3: CATSRVGLLTQYF. The CDR3, as DNA: TGTGCCACCAGCAGAGTGGGGCTGTTAACGCAGTATTTT.

This clonotype was recorded many times. The chain links TRBV7-9 to TRBJ1-1; the D is unclear. Looked up from germline, CDR1 is SEHNR and CDR2 is FQNEAQ (reference sequence). The ends were cut back, 5 bases at V and 4 bases at J, with 11 bases in the middle. The CDR3 sequence is 13 residues long. The CDR3 loop reads CASSQVAVTEAFF. The CDR3, as DNA: TGTGCCAGCAGCCAGGTTGCGGTCACTGAAGCTTTCTTT. The full variable domain, in which reference TRBV7-9 and TRBJ1-1 provide the parts outside the CDR3, is DTGVSQNPRHKITKRGQNVTFRCDPISEHNRLYWYRQTLGQGPEFLTYFQNEAQLEKSRLLSDRFSAERPKGSFSTLEIQRTEQGDSAMYLCASSQVAVTEAFFGQGTRLTVV.

This clonotype showed up many times. A junction boundary mismatches the germline segment, possibly from a read error. The rearrangement links TRBV28 to TRBJ2-7; D is possibly TRBD1 (6 bases). The CDR3 contains 11 residues. Germline V gene lookup returns CDR1 MDHEN and CDR2 SYDVKM. The CDR3 bases are TGTGCCAGCAGTTTAACCGGGACATACCACTTC. This codes for CASSLTGTYHF.

This clonotype was counted many times. The chain joins TRBV28 to TRBJ2-6; D call uncertain. CDR1 and CDR2 (germline): MDHEN, SYDVKM. The CDR3 contains 14 residues. Trimming shortened V by 2 bases and J by 4 bases, and 6 bases separated the two germline ends. CDR3 nucleotide sequence: TGTGCCAGCAGTTTAGGGCGGGGGGCCAACGTCCTGACTTTC. Its translation is CASSLGRGANVLTF.

Of note for this clonotype: This probably arose from a read error, given a far larger clone one base away. The V gene is TRBV23-1, the J gene TRBJ2-7, with D uncertain. TRBV23-1 is identified as an open reading frame with a role that is uncertain. Trimming took 3 bases from V and 7 from J, leaving 25 bases between them. The CDR3 has 17 amino acids. In nucleotides, the CDR3 is TGCGCCAGCAGTCAGCCCTTCAAGGAGCGCTCCTACAATGAGCAGTACTTC. It yields the protein CASSQPFKERSYNEQYF.

This clonotype was seen repeatedly, ten times or more. This sequence joins TRBV28 and TRBJ2-7, with 12 nucleotides matching TRBD1. CDR3 length: 17 amino acids. Germline V gene lookup returns CDR1 MDHEN and CDR2 SYDVKM. J gave up 10 bases and V 6 bases, and 19 bases lay outside the gene matches. CDR3 sequence (DNA): TGTGCCAGCAGCCTAGACGCTCCGGGACAGGGGGCCTATGATCAGTACTTC. Translation: CASSLDAPGQGAYDQYF.

V usage is TRBV12-3 or TRBV12-4 and J usage is TRBJ2-1, with 10 bases matching TRBD2. CDR3 length: 19 residues. V shed 1 base, J shed 0 bases, and the junction held 9 bases outside the gene matches. DNA for the CDR3: TGTGCCAGCAGTTTAGATCCCCGATCTAGCGGGAGCTCCTACAATGAGCAGTTCTTC. This sequence encodes CASSLDPRSSGSSYNEQFF.

For this clonotype: One base away lies a much larger clone, so this may be a sequencing read error. This CDR3 fails to terminate in the conserved phenylalanine or tryptophan, so it likely reflects a read error. The chain carries TRBV6-8 and TRBJ2-1; a possible D gene is TRBD1 (8 bases). The J call may be faulty, since TRBJ2-7 better matches the DNA end. Germline V gene data show CDR1 as MNHGY and CDR2 as SAAAGT. The CDR3 is 16 residues long. CDR3 coding DNA: TGTGCCAGCAGTTACCCCACAGGGGGGGCCTACTACGAGCAGTACTAC. Translated: CASSYPTGGAYYEQYY.